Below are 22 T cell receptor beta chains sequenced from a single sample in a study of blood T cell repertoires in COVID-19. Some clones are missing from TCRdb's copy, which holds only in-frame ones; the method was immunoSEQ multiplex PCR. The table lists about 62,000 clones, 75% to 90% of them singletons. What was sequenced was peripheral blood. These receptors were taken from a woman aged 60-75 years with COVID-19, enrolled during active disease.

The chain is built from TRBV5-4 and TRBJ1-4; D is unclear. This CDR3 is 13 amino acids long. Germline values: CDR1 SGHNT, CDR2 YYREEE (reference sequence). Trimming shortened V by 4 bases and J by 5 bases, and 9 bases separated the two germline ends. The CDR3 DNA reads TGTGCCAGCAGCATCCGTCAGAATGAAAAACTGTTTTTT. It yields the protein CASSIRQNEKLFF. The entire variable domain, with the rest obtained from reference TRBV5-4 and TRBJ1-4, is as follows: ETGVTQSPTHLIKTRGQQVTLRCSSQSGHNTVSWYQQALGQGPQFIFQYYREEENGRGNFPPRFSGLQFPNYSSELNVNALELDDSALYLCASSIRQNEKLFFGSGTQLSVL.

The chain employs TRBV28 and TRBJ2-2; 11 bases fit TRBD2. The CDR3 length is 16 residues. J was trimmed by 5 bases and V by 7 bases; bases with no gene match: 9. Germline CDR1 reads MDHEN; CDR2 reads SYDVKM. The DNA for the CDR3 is TGTGCCAGCATGTGGCTAGCGGGAGGAGGAACCGGGGAGCTGTTTTTT. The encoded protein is CASMWLAGGGTGELFF.

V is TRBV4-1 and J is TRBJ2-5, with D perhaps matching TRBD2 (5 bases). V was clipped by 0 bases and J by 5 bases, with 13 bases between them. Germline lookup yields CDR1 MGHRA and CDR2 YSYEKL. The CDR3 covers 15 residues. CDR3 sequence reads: CASSQDGTRGETQYF. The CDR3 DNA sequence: TGCGCCAGCAGCCAAGATGGAACAAGAGGGGAGACCCAGTACTTC.

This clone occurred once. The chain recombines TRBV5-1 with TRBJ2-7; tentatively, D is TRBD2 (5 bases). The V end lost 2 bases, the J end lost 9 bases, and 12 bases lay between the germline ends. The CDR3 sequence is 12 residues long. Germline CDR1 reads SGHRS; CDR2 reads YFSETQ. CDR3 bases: TGCGCCAGCAGCTTACGGGAAGGAGGGCAGTACTTC. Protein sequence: CASSLREGGQYF.

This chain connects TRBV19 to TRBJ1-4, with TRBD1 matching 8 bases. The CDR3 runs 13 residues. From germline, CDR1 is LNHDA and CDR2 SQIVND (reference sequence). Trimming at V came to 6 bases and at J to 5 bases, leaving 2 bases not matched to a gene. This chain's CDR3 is CASRGTGNEKLFF. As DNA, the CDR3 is TGTGCCAGTAGGGGGACAGGCAATGAAAAACTGTTTTTT.

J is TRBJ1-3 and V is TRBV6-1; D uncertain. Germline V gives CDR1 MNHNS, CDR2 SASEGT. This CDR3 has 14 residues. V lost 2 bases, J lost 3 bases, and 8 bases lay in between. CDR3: CASSERLSGNTIYF. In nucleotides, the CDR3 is TGTGCCAGCAGTGAACGACTGAGTGGAAACACCATATATTTT.

This CDR3 is CASSATSGILDTQYF. In DNA form, the CDR3 reads TGTGCCAGCAGCGCCACGAGCGGGATATTAGATACGCAGTATTTT. V is TRBV7-2 and J is TRBJ2-3; 7 nucleotides match TRBD2. This CDR3 comprises 15 residues. J gave up 5 bases and V 5 bases, and 10 bases lay outside the gene matches. CDR1 is SGHTA and CDR2 is FQGNSA in the germline V gene.

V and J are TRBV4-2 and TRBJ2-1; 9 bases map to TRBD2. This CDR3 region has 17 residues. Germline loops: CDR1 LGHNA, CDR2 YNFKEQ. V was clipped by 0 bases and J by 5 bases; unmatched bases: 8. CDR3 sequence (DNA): TGTGCCAGCAGCCAAGATCTAGTTAGCGGGAGAAACAATGAGCAGTTCTTC. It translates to CASSQDLVSGRNNEQFF.

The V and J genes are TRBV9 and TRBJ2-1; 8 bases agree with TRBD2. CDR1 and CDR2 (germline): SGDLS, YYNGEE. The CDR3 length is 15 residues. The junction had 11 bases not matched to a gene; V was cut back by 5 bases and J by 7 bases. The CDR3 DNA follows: TGTGCCAGCAGTCTAGCGGGCCCTACAATTAATGAGCAGTTCTTC. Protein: CASSLAGPTINEQFF. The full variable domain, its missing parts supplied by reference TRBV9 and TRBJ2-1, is DSGVTQTPKHLITATGQRVTLRCSPRSGDLSVYWYQQSLDQGLQFLIQYYNGEERAKGNILERFSAQQFPDLHSELNLSSLELGDSALYFCASSLAGPTINEQFFGPGTRLTVL.

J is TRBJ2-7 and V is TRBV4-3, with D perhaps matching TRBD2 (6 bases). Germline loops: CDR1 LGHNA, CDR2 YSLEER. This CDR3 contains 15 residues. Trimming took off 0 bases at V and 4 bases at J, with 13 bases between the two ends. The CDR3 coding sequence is TGCGCCAGCAGCCAAGATGGTTCCGCGGGGTACGAGCAGTACTTC. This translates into CASSQDGSAGYEQYF.

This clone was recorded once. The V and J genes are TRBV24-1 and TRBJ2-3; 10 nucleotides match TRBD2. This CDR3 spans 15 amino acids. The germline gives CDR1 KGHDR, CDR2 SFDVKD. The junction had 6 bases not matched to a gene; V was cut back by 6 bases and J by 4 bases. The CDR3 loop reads CATSLTSGRADTQYF. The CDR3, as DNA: TGTGCCACCAGTTTGACTAGCGGGCGAGCAGATACGCAGTATTTT.

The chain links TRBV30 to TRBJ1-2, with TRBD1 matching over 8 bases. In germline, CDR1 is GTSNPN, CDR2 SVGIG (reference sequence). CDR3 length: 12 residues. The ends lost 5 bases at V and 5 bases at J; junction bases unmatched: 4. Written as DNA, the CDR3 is TGTGCCTGGGGACAGGGTGGATATGGCTACACCTTC. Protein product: CAWGQGGYGYTF.

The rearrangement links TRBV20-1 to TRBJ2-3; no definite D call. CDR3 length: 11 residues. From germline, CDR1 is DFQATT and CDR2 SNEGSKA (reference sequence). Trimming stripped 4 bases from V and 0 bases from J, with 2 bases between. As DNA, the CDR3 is TGCAGTGCTACGAGCACAGATACGCAGTATTTT. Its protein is CSATSTDTQYF.

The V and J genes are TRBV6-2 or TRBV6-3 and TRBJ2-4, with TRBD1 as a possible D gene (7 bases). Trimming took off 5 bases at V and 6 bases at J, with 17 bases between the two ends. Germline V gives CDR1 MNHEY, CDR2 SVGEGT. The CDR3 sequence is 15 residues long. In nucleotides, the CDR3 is TGTGCCAGCAGTCTACCCCAGGGGGGCGGAAACATTCAGTACTTC. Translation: CASSLPQGGGNIQYF.

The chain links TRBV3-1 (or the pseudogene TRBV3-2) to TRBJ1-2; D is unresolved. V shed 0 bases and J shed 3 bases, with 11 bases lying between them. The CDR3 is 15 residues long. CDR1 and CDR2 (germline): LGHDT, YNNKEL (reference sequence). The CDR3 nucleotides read TGTGCCAGCAGCCAAGATCTTGGTACTTACTATGGCTACACCTTC. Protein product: CASSQDLGTYYGYTF.

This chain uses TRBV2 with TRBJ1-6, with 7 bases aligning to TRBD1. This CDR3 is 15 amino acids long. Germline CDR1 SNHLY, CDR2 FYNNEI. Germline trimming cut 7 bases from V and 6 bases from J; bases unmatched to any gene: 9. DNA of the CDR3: TGTGCCAGCACTGGACAGGCGGTCGGTAATTCACCCCTCCACTTT. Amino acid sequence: CASTGQAVGNSPLHF.

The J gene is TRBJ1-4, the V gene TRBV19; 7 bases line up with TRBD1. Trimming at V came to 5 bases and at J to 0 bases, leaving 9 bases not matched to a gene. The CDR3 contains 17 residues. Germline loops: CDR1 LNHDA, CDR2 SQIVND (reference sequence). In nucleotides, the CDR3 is TGTGCCAGTAGTCCAAGGGGGCGTCGTGCAACTAATGAAAAACTGTTTTTT. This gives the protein CASSPRGRRATNEKLFF.

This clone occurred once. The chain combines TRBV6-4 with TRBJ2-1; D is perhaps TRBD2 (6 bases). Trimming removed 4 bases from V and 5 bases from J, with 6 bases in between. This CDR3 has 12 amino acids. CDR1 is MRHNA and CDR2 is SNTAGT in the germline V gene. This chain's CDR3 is CASSGLDNEQFF. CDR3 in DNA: TGTGCCAGCAGTGGACTAGACAATGAGCAGTTCTTC.

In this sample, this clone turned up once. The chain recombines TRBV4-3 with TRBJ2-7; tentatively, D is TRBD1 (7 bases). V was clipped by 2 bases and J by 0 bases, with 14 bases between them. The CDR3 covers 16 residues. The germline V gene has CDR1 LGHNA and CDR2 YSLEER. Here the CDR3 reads CASSQTGDFSSYEQYF. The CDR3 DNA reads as TGCGCCAGCAGCCAAACAGGGGACTTTTCCTCCTACGAGCAGTACTTC.

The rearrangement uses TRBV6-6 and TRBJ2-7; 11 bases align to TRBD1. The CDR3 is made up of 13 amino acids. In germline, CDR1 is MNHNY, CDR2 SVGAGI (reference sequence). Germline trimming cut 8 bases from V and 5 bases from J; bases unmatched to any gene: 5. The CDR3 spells CASGRDRGDEQYF. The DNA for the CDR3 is TGTGCCAGCGGACGGGACAGGGGGGACGAGCAGTACTTC.

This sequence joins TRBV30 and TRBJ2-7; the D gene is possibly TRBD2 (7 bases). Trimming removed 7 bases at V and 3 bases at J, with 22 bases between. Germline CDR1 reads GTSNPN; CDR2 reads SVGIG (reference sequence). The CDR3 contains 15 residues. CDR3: CALYNKGGRHYEQYF. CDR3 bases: TGTGCCTTATACAACAAGGGGGGGAGACACTACGAGCAGTACTTC.

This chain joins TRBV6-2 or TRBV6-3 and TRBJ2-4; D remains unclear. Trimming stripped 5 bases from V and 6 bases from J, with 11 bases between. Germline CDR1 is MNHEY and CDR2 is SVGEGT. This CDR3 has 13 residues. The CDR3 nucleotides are TGTGCCAGCAGTATAAAGCTCCGAAACATTCAGTACTTC. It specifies CASSIKLRNIQYF.